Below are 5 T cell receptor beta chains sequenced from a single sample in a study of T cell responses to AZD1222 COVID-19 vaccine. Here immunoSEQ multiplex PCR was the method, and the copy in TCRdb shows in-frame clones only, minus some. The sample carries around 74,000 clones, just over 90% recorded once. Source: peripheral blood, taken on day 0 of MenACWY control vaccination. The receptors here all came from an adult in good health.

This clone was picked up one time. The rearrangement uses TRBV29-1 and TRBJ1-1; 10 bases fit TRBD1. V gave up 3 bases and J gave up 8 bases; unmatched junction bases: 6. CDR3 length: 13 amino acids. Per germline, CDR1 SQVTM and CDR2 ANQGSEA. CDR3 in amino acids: CSVDRGQGSEAFF. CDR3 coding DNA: TGCAGCGTTGATAGGGGACAGGGGTCGGAAGCTTTCTTT.

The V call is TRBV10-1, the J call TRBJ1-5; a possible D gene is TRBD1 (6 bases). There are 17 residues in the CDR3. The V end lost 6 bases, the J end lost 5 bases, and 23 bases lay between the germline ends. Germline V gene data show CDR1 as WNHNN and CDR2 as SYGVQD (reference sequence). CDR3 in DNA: TGCGCCAGCAGCAGGGGCGATCCCCCTAGAGAGGATCAGCCCCAGCATTTT. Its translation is CASSRGDPPREDQPQHF.

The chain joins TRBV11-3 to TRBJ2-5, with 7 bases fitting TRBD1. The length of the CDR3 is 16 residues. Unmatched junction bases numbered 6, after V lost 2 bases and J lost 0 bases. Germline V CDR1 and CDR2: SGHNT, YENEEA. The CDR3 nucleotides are TGTGCCAGCAGCTTACGGGCCGGGACAGACCAAGAGACCCAGTACTTC. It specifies CASSLRAGTDQETQYF.

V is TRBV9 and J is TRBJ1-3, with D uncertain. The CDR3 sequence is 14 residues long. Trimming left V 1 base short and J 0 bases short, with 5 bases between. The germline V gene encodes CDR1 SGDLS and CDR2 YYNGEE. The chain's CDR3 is CASSVLTSGNTIYF. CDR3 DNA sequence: TGTGCCAGCAGCGTACTAACCTCTGGAAACACCATATATTTT.

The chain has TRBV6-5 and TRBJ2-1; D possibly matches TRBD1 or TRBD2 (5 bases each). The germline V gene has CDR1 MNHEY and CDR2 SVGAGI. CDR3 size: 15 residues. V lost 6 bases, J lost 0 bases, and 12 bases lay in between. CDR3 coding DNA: TGTGCCAGCAGACGGGACCAAAGCTCCTACAATGAGCAGTTCTTC. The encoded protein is CASRRDQSSYNEQFF.